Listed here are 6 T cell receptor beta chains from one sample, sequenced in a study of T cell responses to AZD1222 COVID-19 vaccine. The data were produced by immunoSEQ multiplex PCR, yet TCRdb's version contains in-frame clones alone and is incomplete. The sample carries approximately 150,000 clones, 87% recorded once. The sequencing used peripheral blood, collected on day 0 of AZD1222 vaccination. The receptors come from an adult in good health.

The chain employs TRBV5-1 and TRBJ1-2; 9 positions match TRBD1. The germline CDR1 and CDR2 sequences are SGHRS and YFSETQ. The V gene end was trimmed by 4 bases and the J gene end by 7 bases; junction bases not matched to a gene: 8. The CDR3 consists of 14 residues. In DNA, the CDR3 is TGCGCCAGCAGCCTGGGACAGGGTAAGGGTGGCTACACCTTC. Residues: CASSLGQGKGGYTF. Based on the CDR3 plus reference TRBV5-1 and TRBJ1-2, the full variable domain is KAGVTQTPRYLIKTRGQQVTLSCSPISGHRSVSWYQQTPGQGLQFLFEYFSETQRNKGNFPGRFSGRQFSNSRSEMNVSTLELGDSALYLCASSLGQGKGGYTFGSGTRLTVV.

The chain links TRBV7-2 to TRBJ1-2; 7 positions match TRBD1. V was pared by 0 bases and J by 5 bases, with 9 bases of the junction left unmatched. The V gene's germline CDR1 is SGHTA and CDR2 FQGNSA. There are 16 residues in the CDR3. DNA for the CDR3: TGTGCCAGCAGCTTAGCGACAGGGAGGGAACCGTATGGCTACACCTTC. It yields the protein CASSLATGREPYGYTF.

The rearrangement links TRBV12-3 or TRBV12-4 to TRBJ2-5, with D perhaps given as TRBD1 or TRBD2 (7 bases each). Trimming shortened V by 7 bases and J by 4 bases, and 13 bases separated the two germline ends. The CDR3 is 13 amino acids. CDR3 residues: CASNQGGTETQYF. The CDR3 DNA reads TGTGCCAGCAACCAGGGGGGGACAGAGACCCAGTACTTC.

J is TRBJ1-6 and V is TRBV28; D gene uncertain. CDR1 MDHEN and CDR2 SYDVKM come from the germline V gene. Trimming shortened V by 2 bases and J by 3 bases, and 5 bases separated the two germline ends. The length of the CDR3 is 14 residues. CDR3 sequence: CASSLEYYNSPLHF. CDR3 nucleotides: TGTGCCAGCAGTTTAGAGTACTATAATTCACCCCTCCACTTT.

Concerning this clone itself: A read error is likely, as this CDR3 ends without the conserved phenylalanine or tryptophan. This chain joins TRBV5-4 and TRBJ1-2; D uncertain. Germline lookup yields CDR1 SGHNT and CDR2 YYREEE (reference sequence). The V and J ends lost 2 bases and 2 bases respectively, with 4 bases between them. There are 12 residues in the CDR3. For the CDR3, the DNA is TGTGCCAGCAGCTTCCCAAACTATGGCTACACCCTC. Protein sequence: CASSFPNYGYTL.

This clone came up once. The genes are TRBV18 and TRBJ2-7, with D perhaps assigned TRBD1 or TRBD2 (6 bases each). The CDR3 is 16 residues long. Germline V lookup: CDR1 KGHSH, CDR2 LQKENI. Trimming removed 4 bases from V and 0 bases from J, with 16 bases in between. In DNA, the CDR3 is TGTGCCAGCTCACGAGGGGGGAGCGGAAACTCCTACGAGCAGTACTTC. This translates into CASSRGGSGNSYEQYF.